The 5 T cell receptor beta chains presented below share a single source sample, sequenced in a study of T cells of healthy individuals. TCRdb reprocessed the 5' RACE reads via MiXCR and lists one record per CDR3 protein. The sample includes tens of thousands of distinct CDR3 sequences, around 15% seen only once; the top ten take about 16%. Receptors originate from a human donor in good health.

This clonotype was detected many times. This sequence joins TRBV29-1 and TRBJ2-1; TRBD2 matches 8 bases. CDR1 is SQVTM, CDR2 ANQGSEA, per germline. V lost 0 bases, J lost 7 bases, and 8 bases stayed unmatched. There are 15 residues in the CDR3. The CDR3 DNA reads as TGCAGCGTTGAAGATCCAGCGGGAGAGGCAAATGAGCAGTTCTTC. The encoded protein is CSVEDPAGEANEQFF.

This clonotype was observed a few times. The CDR3 sequence is CASSILRGAPGELFF. CDR3 DNA: TGTGCCAGCAGTATCCTCCGGGGGGCTCCGGGGGAGCTGTTTTTT. The chain is built from TRBV27 and TRBJ2-2; possibly TRBD2 for D (7 bases). The CDR3 loop spans 15 amino acids. Trimming took off 5 bases at V and 8 bases at J, with 18 bases between the two ends. Per the germline V gene, CDR1 is MNHEY and CDR2 is SMNVEV (reference sequence).

This clonotype was found many times. The chain has TRBV19 and TRBJ2-1, with 10 bases that match TRBD1. The V and J ends lost 5 bases and 7 bases, in that order; junction bases with no gene match: 5. CDR1 is LNHDA and CDR2 is SQIVND in the germline V gene (reference sequence). This CDR3 spans 14 amino acids. CDR3 bases: TGTGCCAGTAGTCCCGACAGGGGGCGGAATGAGCAGTTCTTC. Protein sequence: CASSPDRGRNEQFF.

This clonotype was seen more than once but under ten times. The chain joins TRBV5-1 to TRBJ2-2; 9 bases are shared with TRBD1. In germline, CDR1 is SGHRS, CDR2 YFSETQ. CDR3 length: 15 amino acids. With 4 bases clipped from V and 1 base from J, the junction kept 2 bases outside the gene matches. CDR3 DNA sequence: TGCGCCAGCAGCCAGGGACAGGGGAACACCGGGGAGCTGTTTTTT. Residues: CASSQGQGNTGELFF.

This clonotype was detected only a few times. This sequence joins TRBV6-2 or TRBV6-3 and TRBJ1-4, with D possibly matching TRBD1 (6 bases). The V gene lost 11 bases and the J gene lost 8 bases, with 15 bases spanning the gap. Germline loops: CDR1 MNHEY, CDR2 SVGEGT. The CDR3 sequence is 12 residues long. In nucleotides, the CDR3 is TGTGCCGCCTCCAGGGGAGGAGAAAAACTGTTTTTT. Encoded protein: CAASRGGEKLFF.